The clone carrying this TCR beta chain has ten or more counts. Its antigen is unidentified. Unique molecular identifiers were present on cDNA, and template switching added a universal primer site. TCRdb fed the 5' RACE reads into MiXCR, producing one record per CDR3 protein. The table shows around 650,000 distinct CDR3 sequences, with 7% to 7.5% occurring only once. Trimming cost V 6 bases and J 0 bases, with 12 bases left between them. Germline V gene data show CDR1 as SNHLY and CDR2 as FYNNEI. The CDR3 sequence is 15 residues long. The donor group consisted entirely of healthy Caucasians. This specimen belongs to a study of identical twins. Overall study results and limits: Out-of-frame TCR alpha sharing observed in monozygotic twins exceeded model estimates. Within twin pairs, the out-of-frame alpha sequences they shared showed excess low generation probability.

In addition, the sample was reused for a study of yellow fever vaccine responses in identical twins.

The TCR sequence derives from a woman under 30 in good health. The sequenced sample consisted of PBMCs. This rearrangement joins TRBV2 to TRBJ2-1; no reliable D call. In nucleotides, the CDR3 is TGTGCCAGCAGACCGACTGAAAGCTCCTACAATGAGCAGTTCTTC. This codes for CASRPTESSYNEQFF. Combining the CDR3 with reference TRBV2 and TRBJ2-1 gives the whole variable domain EPEVTQTPSHQVTQMGQEVILRCVPISNHLYFYWYRQILGQKVEFLVSFYNNEISEKSEIFDDQFSVERPDGSNFTLKIRSTKLEDSAMYFCASRPTESSYNEQFFGPGTRLTVL.